What follows are 5 T cell receptor beta chains derived from one specimen sequenced in a study of identical twins. TCRdb re-derived calls from the 5' RACE reads in MiXCR, one entry per CDR3 protein. The repertoire includes about 530,000 distinct CDR3 sequences, around 22% of them detected once, and 0.48% sits in the top ten. The data also belong to a second study, concerning yellow fever vaccine responses in identical twins.

Specimen: CD4+ T cells sorted from blood. The receptors shown here come from a woman aged 18-30 years in good health.

This clonotype was seen more than once but under ten times. The genes are TRBV12-3 or TRBV12-4 and TRBJ2-7; D not certain. The CDR3 has 14 amino acids. Trimming stripped 0 bases from V and 5 bases from J, with 11 bases between. CDR3 sequence reads: CASSLALSSNEQYF. CDR3 nucleotide sequence: TGTGCCAGCAGTTTAGCGCTCTCATCTAACGAGCAGTACTTC.

This chain connects TRBV18 to TRBJ2-6, with 8 bases aligning to TRBD1. Germline V gene sequence: CDR1 KGHSH, CDR2 LQKENI. V was pared by 3 bases and J by 1 base, with 2 bases of the junction left unmatched. The CDR3 loop spans 16 amino acids. The CDR3 coding sequence is TGTGCCAGCTCACCCCGGACAGGGTCTGGGGCCAACGTCCTGACTTTC. Protein product: CASSPRTGSGANVLTF. The variable domain in full, completed from reference TRBV18 and TRBJ2-6, reads NAGVMQNPRHLVRRRGQEARLRCSPMKGHSHVYWYRQLPEEGLKFMVYLQKENIIDESGMPKERFSAEFPKEGPSILRIQQVVRGDSAAYFCASSPRTGSGANVLTFGAGSRLTVL.

Only a few counts were recorded for this clonotype. The J gene is TRBJ1-1, the V gene TRBV5-1, with D tentatively TRBD1 (5 bases). Between the trimmed V and J ends, which lost 4 bases and 4 bases, there was a span of 17 bases. CDR3 size: 15 residues. CDR1 and CDR2 from the germline V gene are SGHRS and YFSETQ. CDR3 amino acids: CASSPRGPRGTEAFF. The CDR3 DNA reads as TGCGCCAGCAGCCCAAGGGGACCCCGGGGCACTGAAGCTTTCTTT.

The table lists this clonotype with a few counts. The V call is TRBV12-3 or TRBV12-4, the J call TRBJ2-7; 9 nucleotides agree with TRBD2. This CDR3 has 14 residues. V shed 6 bases and J 6 bases; nucleotides not matched to a gene: 9. The CDR3 spells CASSYGLATLEQYF. The DNA for the CDR3 is TGTGCCAGCAGCTATGGACTAGCGACCCTCGAGCAGTACTTC.

This clonotype was picked up a small number of times. This rearrangement joins TRBV9 to TRBJ2-7, with 7 bases fitting TRBD1. With 2 bases clipped from V and 5 bases from J, the junction kept 10 bases outside the gene matches. From germline, CDR1 is SGDLS and CDR2 YYNGEE. The CDR3 covers 15 residues. As DNA, the CDR3 is TGTGCCAGCAGCGTCCTAGGGGGCGCTTATAACGAGCAGTACTTC. It yields the protein CASSVLGGAYNEQYF.